The 15 T cell receptor beta chains presented below share a single source sample, sequenced in a study of blood T cell repertoires in COVID-19. Produced via immunoSEQ multiplex PCR; TCRdb's table is partial and in-frame only. Here the sample spans roughly 220,000 clones, around 82% being singletons. Sample: peripheral blood. Receptors originate from a woman aged 70-85 years with acute or convalescent COVID-19.

V gene TRBV2 combines with J gene TRBJ1-2; tentative D call: TRBD1 (6 bases). The CDR3 has 13 amino acids. Per germline, CDR1 SNHLY and CDR2 FYNNEI. The V end lost 7 bases, the J end lost 1 base, and 10 bases lay between the germline ends. CDR3 protein: CASIPQGNYGYTF. CDR3 DNA sequence: TGTGCCAGCATCCCACAGGGTAACTATGGCTACACCTTC.

The chain joins TRBV13 to TRBJ2-7, with TRBD2 matching over 10 bases. V was clipped by 6 bases and J by 2 bases; unmatched bases: 4. This CDR3 comprises 14 residues. CDR1 and CDR2 (germline): PRHDT, FYEKMQ (reference sequence). The CDR3 region is CASRRTSGPYEQYF. For the CDR3, the DNA is TGTGCCAGCAGACGGACTAGCGGTCCCTACGAGCAGTACTTC.

This clone has just one count. V and J are TRBV29-1 and TRBJ2-1; D might be TRBD2 (5 bases). V lost 6 bases and J lost 7, with 13 bases in between. There are 12 residues in the CDR3. CDR1 SQVTM and CDR2 ANQGSEA come from the germline V gene. CDR3 protein: CSVKRTQNEQFF. DNA of the CDR3: TGCAGCGTCAAGCGGACCCAGAATGAGCAGTTCTTC.

This sequence joins TRBV15 and TRBJ1-5; a weak D match, TRBD1 (6 bases). CDR1 and CDR2 from the germline V gene are LNHNV and YYDKDF (reference sequence). Trimming shortened V by 4 bases and J by 4 bases, and 14 bases separated the two germline ends. The CDR3 is 15 residues long. The CDR3 DNA follows: TGTGCCACCAGCACCCCGACAGGACGAAATCAGCCCCAGCATTTT. Translating it yields CATSTPTGRNQPQHF.

CDR3 nucleotide sequence: TGTGCCAGCAGCTCACGCCCCATACTAGCGGGAGTTACAAATGAGCAGTTCTTC. Amino acid sequence: CASSSRPILAGVTNEQFF. This chain links TRBV13 with TRBJ2-1, with TRBD2 matching over 11 bases. Germline lookup yields CDR1 PRHDT and CDR2 FYEKMQ (reference sequence). This CDR3 is 18 amino acids long. The ends lost 4 bases at V and 7 bases at J; junction bases unmatched: 15.

The chain is built from TRBV6-5 and TRBJ2-7; perhaps TRBD1 as D (6 bases). The CDR3 consists of 15 residues. The germline V gene has CDR1 MNHEY and CDR2 SVGAGI. Trimming pared 6 bases from V and 7 bases from J, leaving 22 bases between. CDR3 protein: CASSQIRTGIGEQYF. CDR3 nucleotide sequence: TGTGCCAGCAGCCAAATCAGAACAGGGATCGGGGAGCAGTACTTC.

V gene TRBV19 combines with J gene TRBJ2-5; tentatively, D is TRBD2 (5 bases). CDR1 and CDR2 (germline): LNHDA, SQIVND (reference sequence). There are 13 residues in the CDR3. The V end was cut by 3 bases, the J end by 2 bases, with 7 bases between. The CDR3 here is CASSIRDQETQYF. For the CDR3, the DNA is TGTGCCAGTAGTATTCGGGATCAAGAGACCCAGTACTTC.

The rearrangement joins TRBV27 to TRBJ2-3, with TRBD2 matching 12 bases. V trimming: 6 bases; J trimming: 8 bases; junction bases outside the gene matches: 12. CDR1 MNHEY and CDR2 SMNVEV come from the germline V gene (reference sequence). There are 16 residues in the CDR3. In DNA, the CDR3 is TGTGCCAGCAGGCCCTCTCTAGCGGGAGGGCCGGGTACGCAGTATTTT. Its protein product is CASRPSLAGGPGTQYF.

The CDR3 region is CASAQGRGEYNEQFF. The CDR3 DNA sequence: TGTGCTAGTGCTCAGGGGAGGGGGGAGTACAATGAGCAGTTCTTC. The J gene is TRBJ2-1, the V gene TRBV12-5; a weak D match, TRBD2 (7 bases). Germline V gene lookup returns CDR1 LGHNT and CDR2 FRNRAP. The V end lost 7 bases, the J end lost 4 bases, and 17 bases lay between the germline ends. The CDR3 length is 15 residues.

This clone was seen a handful of times. V is TRBV30 and J is TRBJ1-2; possibly TRBD1 for D (5 bases). From germline, CDR1 is GTSNPN and CDR2 SVGIG (reference sequence). The length of the CDR3 is 15 residues. With 4 bases removed from V and 4 bases from J, the gap between germline ends came to 19 bases. CDR3 residues: CAWTSGTPDFYGYTF. The CDR3 DNA follows: TGTGCCTGGACGAGCGGGACTCCTGATTTCTATGGCTACACCTTC.

Only one count was recorded for this clone. The chain couples TRBV19 to TRBJ1-5; maybe TRBD1 (6 bases). Trimming took 4 bases from V and 7 from J, leaving 17 bases between them. Germline values: CDR1 LNHDA, CDR2 SQIVND (reference sequence). The CDR3 covers 15 residues. The CDR3 here is CASSTGTRARQPQHF. Written as DNA, the CDR3 is TGTGCCAGTAGTACGGGGACACGGGCAAGGCAGCCCCAGCATTTT.

The chain has TRBV7-3 and TRBJ2-5, with 7 bases matching TRBD2. Trimming removed 5 bases from V and 2 bases from J; junction bases left unmatched: 2. CDR1 is SGHTA and CDR2 is FQGTGA in the germline V gene. This CDR3 has 13 amino acids. The chain's CDR3 is CASSRTRQETQYF. CDR3 coding DNA: TGTGCCAGCAGCCGGACTAGACAAGAGACCCAGTACTTC.

The chain recombines TRBV7-2 with TRBJ2-7; D remains ambiguous. V dropped 1 base and J dropped 5 bases, with 6 bases sitting between them. The CDR3 runs 12 residues. Germline assignment: CDR1 SGHTA and CDR2 FQGNSA. CDR3 DNA sequence: TGTGCCAGCAGCTTAGGTCTCCACGAGCAGTACTTC. This gives the protein CASSLGLHEQYF. The variable domain in full, completed from reference TRBV7-2 and TRBJ2-7, reads GAGVSQSPSNKVTEKGKDVELRCDPISGHTALYWYRQSLGQGLEFLIYFQGNSAPDKSGLPSDRFSAERTGGSVSTLTIQRTQQEDSAVYLCASSLGLHEQYFGPGTRLTVT.

The CDR3 sequence is CASRALDRATATEAFF. CDR3 bases: TGTGCCAGTAGGGCATTGGACAGGGCGACGGCCACTGAAGCTTTCTTT. This chain joins TRBV19 and TRBJ1-1, with 8 nucleotides matching TRBD1. Germline values: CDR1 LNHDA, CDR2 SQIVND (reference sequence). With 6 bases clipped from V and 4 bases from J, the junction kept 13 bases outside the gene matches. The CDR3 runs to 16 residues.

This clone showed up just a few times. The chain has TRBV2 and TRBJ1-1; 9 bases map to TRBD1. The CDR3 is 12 amino acids. Germline V gene lookup returns CDR1 SNHLY and CDR2 FYNNEI. Trimming took 7 bases from V and 9 from J; bases not matched to a gene: 6. DNA for the CDR3: TGTGCCAGCACCCGGGGACAGGGTAAAGCTTTCTTT. This encodes CASTRGQGKAFF.